Following are 10 T cell receptor beta chains from one sample sequenced in a study of CD8 T cells in ankylosing spondylitis (dated by TCRdb to about 2017). Overall results and qualifications from the work: Blood from ankylosing spondylitis patients appeared to be characterized by a TCR beta motif composed of 7 to 9 highly homologous amino acid variants.

Receptor amplification or capture employed 5' RACE. The instrument was an Illumina HiSeq 2500. The public reads were run again by TCRdb, first through fastp at Q25 and then through MiXCR, and only productive beta chains were kept. Identical CDR3 proteins give one entry, which carries the most common genes and DNA. The sample has 800,000 to 900,000 distinct CDR3 sequences on record, over 9.5% of them singletons. The ten largest make up under 0.6% of the sample. No cognate antigen is known for these TCRs. Sequences were obtained from blood, either unsorted or a sorted T cell fraction (not recorded which). These receptors came from a male donor with ankylosing spondylitis.

This clonotype occurred a few times. The genes are TRBV7-2 and TRBJ1-2; D not certain. Per germline, CDR1 SGHTA and CDR2 FQGNSA. V shed 3 bases and J shed 8 bases, with 13 bases lying between them. CDR3 length: 13 residues. The CDR3 is CASSFMGLYGYTF. In DNA form, the CDR3 reads TGTGCCAGCAGCTTTATGGGGTTATACGGCTACACCTTC.

This clonotype has more than one count but fewer than ten. The chain is built from TRBV20-1 and TRBJ2-2; 10 bases are a match to TRBD1. Per germline, CDR1 DFQATT and CDR2 SNEGSKA (reference sequence). V lost 1 base, J lost 4 bases, and 6 bases stayed unmatched. CDR3 length: 16 amino acids. The CDR3 here is CSARVRQGASTGELFF. Here the CDR3 DNA reads TGCAGTGCTAGAGTTAGACAGGGGGCTAGCACCGGGGAGCTGTTTTTT.

J is TRBJ2-7 and V is TRBV27; the D is unclear. Germline-derived CDR1 and CDR2 are MNHEY and SMNVEV (reference sequence). Between the trimmed V and J ends, which lost 6 bases and 2 bases, there was a span of 14 bases. The length of the CDR3 is 14 residues. CDR3 nucleotide sequence: TGTGCCAGCAGCCTACTCGCCTCGCCCTACGAGCAGTACTTC. Amino acids: CASSLLASPYEQYF.

In this sample, this clonotype turned up a few times. This chain uses TRBV20-1 with TRBJ2-2, with TRBD2 identical over 10 bases. The CDR3 is 15 amino acids. From germline, CDR1 is DFQATT and CDR2 SNEGSKA (reference sequence). J gave up 5 bases and V 5 bases, and 8 bases lay outside the gene matches. As DNA, the CDR3 is TGCAGTGCTTATCCTAGCGGGAGACGGACCGGGGAGCTGTTTTTT. Protein sequence: CSAYPSGRRTGELFF.

The CDR3 here is CASSLVQGYQPQHF. The CDR3 bases are TGTGCCAGCAGCTTAGTACAGGGCTATCAGCCCCAGCATTTT. V gene TRBV7-2 combines with J gene TRBJ1-5; tentative D call: TRBD1 (6 bases). Germline V CDR1 and CDR2: SGHTA, FQGNSA. V lost 1 base and J lost 5, with 9 bases in between. This CDR3 is 14 amino acids long.

The chain recombines TRBV2 with TRBJ2-3; tentatively, D is TRBD1 (5 bases). This CDR3 region has 14 residues. Germline CDR1 and CDR2: SNHLY and FYNNEI. V was clipped by 4 bases and J by 4 bases, with 12 bases between them. The CDR3 coding sequence is TGTGCCAGCAGTGCTCAGGGTGGAGCAGATACGCAGTATTTT. It specifies CASSAQGGADTQYF. Filled out from reference TRBV2 and TRBJ2-3, the complete variable domain reads EPEVTQTPSHQVTQMGQEVILRCVPISNHLYFYWYRQILGQKVEFLVSFYNNEISEKSEIFDDQFSVERPDGSNFTLKIRSTKLEDSAMYFCASSAQGGADTQYFGPGTRLTVL.

This clonotype was observed at least ten times. The J gene is TRBJ2-3, the V gene TRBV5-1; TRBD1 is a possible D gene (6 bases). The V end was cut by 5 bases, the J end by 10 bases, with 23 bases between. Germline values: CDR1 SGHRS, CDR2 YFSETQ. This CDR3 region has 15 residues. This CDR3 reads CASRRGDQRAGAQYF. DNA of the CDR3: TGCGCCAGCAGGAGAGGGGACCAGCGAGCAGGGGCGCAGTATTTT. Together with reference TRBV5-1 and TRBJ2-3, the CDR3 gives the full variable domain: KAGVTQTPRYLIKTRGQQVTLSCSPISGHRSVSWYQQTPGQGLQFLFEYFSETQRNKGNFPGRFSGRQFSNSRSEMNVSTLELGDSALYLCASRRGDQRAGAQYFGPGTRLTVL.

The chain joins TRBV24-1 to TRBJ1-5; D ambiguous. Trimming pared 4 bases from V and 5 bases from J, leaving 11 bases between. The CDR3 length is 14 residues. Per the germline V gene, CDR1 is KGHDR and CDR2 is SFDVKD. CDR3 nucleotides: TGTGCCACCAGTGACGCCCGAAGCTATCAGCCCCAGCATTTT. This gives the protein CATSDARSYQPQHF.

This chain connects TRBV5-1 to TRBJ1-2, with D perhaps TRBD1 (6 bases). Germline V gives CDR1 SGHRS, CDR2 YFSETQ. The CDR3 is 14 residues long. Trimming left V 0 bases short and J 7 bases short, with 13 bases between. CDR3 region: CASSLALQGSGYTF. CDR3 sequence (DNA): TGCGCCAGCAGCTTGGCTCTACAGGGTTCTGGCTACACCTTC. Full variable domain (rest looked up from reference TRBV5-1 and TRBJ1-2): KAGVTQTPRYLIKTRGQQVTLSCSPISGHRSVSWYQQTPGQGLQFLFEYFSETQRNKGNFPGRFSGRQFSNSRSEMNVSTLELGDSALYLCASSLALQGSGYTFGSGTRLTVV.

This clonotype was recorded a few times. The chain is built from TRBV4-3 and TRBJ2-1, with 10 bases identical to TRBD2. The CDR3 runs to 16 residues. Trimming took 0 bases from V and 4 from J; bases not matched to a gene: 3. In germline, CDR1 is LGHNA, CDR2 YSLEER. CDR3 in amino acids: CASSQEETSGYNEQFF. As DNA, the CDR3 is TGCGCCAGCAGCCAAGAAGAGACTAGCGGGTACAATGAGCAGTTCTTC.